These T cell receptor beta chains were read from a single sample in a study of shared clonotypes between healthy human individuals. Assay: immunoSEQ multiplex PCR; the TCRdb copy retains only in-frame clones and omits some. The table lists about 2.2 million clones, over 85% of them singletons, with about 1.7% in the top ten. Sequenced sample: naive CD8+ T cells from PBMCs. The receptors shown here come from a young man in good health. Some clones in this sample may be carry-over from other donors' samples. The CDR3 runs from the conserved cysteine through the conserved F or W. The D gene is left open where the match is weak. Some rows have no size entry. The others give once, few or many, or a class for an expanded clone.

TRBD1,TRBV10-2,TRBJ1-1,once,CASRDRGQGTEAFF,TGCGCCAGCAGGGACAGGGGGCAAGGCACTGAAGCTTTCTTT
TRBD1,TRBV27,TRBJ1-5,once,CASSPGGGINQPQHF,TGTGCCAGCAGTCCAGGGGGCGGGATAAATCAGCCCCAGCATTTT
-,TRBV28,TRBJ2-7,-,CASRIAQGVSYEQYF,TGTGCCAGCAGAATTGCCCAGGGCGTCTCCTACGAGCAGTACTTC
-,TRBV4-1,TRBJ2-7,once,CASSPGRQFNYEQYF,TGCGCCAGCAGCCCAGGGAGACAGTTTAACTACGAGCAGTACTTC
TRBD1,TRBV6-1,TRBJ2-7,-,CASIGSGGYEQYF,TGTGCCAGCATAGGGTCAGGGGGATACGAGCAGTACTTC
-,TRBV15,TRBJ2-1,-,CATSTEGHPPNEQFF,TGTGCCACCAGCACTGAGGGCCATCCCCCCAATGAGCAGTTCTTC
-,TRBV7-2,TRBJ1-2,-,CASSSTLGRVFGYTF,TGTGCCAGCAGCTCTACCCTTGGGAGGGTTTTTGGCTACACCTTC
-,TRBV1,TRBJ1-2,-,CTSSHHIGEGQGAHYGYTF,TGCACCAGCAGCCACCATATAGGGGAAGGACAGGGGGCTCACTATGGCTACACCTTC
TRBD1,TRBV6-1,TRBJ1-1,-,CASSDPTGLHLEAFF,TGTGCCAGCAGTGACCCGACAGGGCTACACCTTGAAGCTTTCTTT
-,TRBV27,TRBJ1-2,-,CASRLGTGFYYGYTF,TGTGCCAGCAGGCTTGGAACAGGGTTTTACTATGGCTACACCTTC
-,TRBV5-4,TRBJ1-1,-,CASRPGGSGTEAFF,TGTGCCAGCAGGCCCGGTGGGTCTGGGACTGAAGCTTTCTTT
TRBD1,TRBV2,TRBJ2-7,-,CASRGGRGYEQYF,TGTGCCAGCCGAGGGGGCAGGGGGTACGAGCAGTACTTC
-,TRBV6-6,TRBJ2-3,-,CASSYLADTQYF,TGTGCCAGCAGTTACCTGGCAGATACGCAGTATTTT
-,TRBV28,TRBJ1-5,-,CASSLWGGGKLFNQPQHF,TGTGCCAGCAGTTTGTGGGGTGGGGGGAAACTTTTCAATCAGCCCCAGCATTTT
TRBD2,TRBV9,TRBJ2-7,-,CASSVDGGSSYEQYF,TGTGCCAGCAGCGTAGATGGCGGGAGCTCCTACGAGCAGTACTTC
-,TRBV28,TRBJ1-2,-,CASRKGQGDYGYTF,TGTGCCAGCAGAAAGGGGCAGGGAGACTATGGCTACACCTTC
-,TRBV7-8,TRBJ1-2,-,CASSLYRGYGYTF,TGTGCCAGCAGCCTATATCGTGGGTATGGCTACACCTTC
-,TRBV7-9,TRBJ2-7,-,CASSVVAGSDEQYF,TGTGCCAGCAGCGTGGTAGCTGGAAGCGACGAGCAGTACTTC
-,TRBV27,TRBJ2-7,-,CASSGGTVDEQYF,TGTGCCAGTTCCGGGGGAACAGTCGACGAGCAGTACTTC
-,TRBV9,TRBJ2-7,-,CASSPGEGVNYEQYF,TGTGCCAGCAGCCCAGGGGAGGGGGTCAACTACGAGCAGTACTTC
-,TRBV5-4,TRBJ1-1,-,CASSLWAGSEAFF,TGTGCCAGCAGCTTGTGGGCAGGCTCTGAAGCTTTCTTT
-,TRBV27,TRBJ2-1,-,CASSQDGRQFF,TGTGCCAGCAGTCAAGACGGTAGGCAGTTCTTC
-,TRBV9,TRBJ2-7,-,CASSVFWGDEQYF,TGTGCCAGCAGCGTGTTCTGGGGTGACGAGCAGTACTTC
-,TRBV2,TRBJ2-7,-,CASRKVATSHEQYF,TGTGCCAGCAGGAAGGTCGCCACGTCCCACGAGCAGTACTTC
TRBD2,TRBV4-1,TRBJ2-7,-,CASSQVRREGVSYEQYF,TGCGCCAGCAGCCAAGTAAGGCGGGAGGGGGTCTCCTACGAGCAGTACTTC
TRBD1,TRBV27,TRBJ1-5,-,CASSPGQGEAYSNQPQHF,TGTGCCAGCAGTCCCGGACAGGGGGAGGCATATAGCAATCAGCCCCAGCATTTT
-,TRBV15,TRBJ2-6,-,CATSRTTGANVPTF,TGTGCCACCAGCAGAACCACTGGGGCCAACGTCCCGACTTTC
-,TRBV28,TRBJ2-7,-,CASSMAMGNEQYF,TGTGCCAGCAGCATGGCCATGGGGAACGAGCAGTACTTC
TRBD1,TRBV7-9,TRBJ2-2,-,CASSSGQGSGELFF,TGTGCCAGCAGCTCGGGACAGGGTTCCGGGGAGCTGTTTTTT
-,TRBV9,TRBJ2-3,-,CASSVAVATDTQYF,TGTGCCAGCAGCGTAGCCGTAGCCACAGATACGCAGTATTTT
-,TRBV7-9,TRBJ2-3,-,CASSTDRIILLTSTDTQYF,TGTGCCAGCAGCACGGACAGAATTATCCTTCTCACTAGCACAGATACGCAGTATTTT
TRBD1,TRBV27,TRBJ1-2,-,CASSLSGQGAWIYGYTF,TGTGCCAGCAGTTTATCGGGACAGGGGGCGTGGATCTATGGCTACACCTTC
-,TRBV30,TRBJ1-4,-,CAWSERDPNEKLFF,TGTGCCTGGAGTGAACGGGATCCAAATGAAAAACTGTTTTTT
-,TRBV2,TRBJ2-5,-,CASTAGDRQETQYF,TGTGCCAGCACAGCGGGTGATCGACAAGAGACCCAGTACTTC
-,TRBV9,TRBJ2-7,-,CASSSPKTGNPSYEQYF,TGTGCCAGCAGCTCTCCTAAGACCGGAAATCCCTCCTACGAGCAGTACTTC
-,TRBV15,TRBJ2-1,-,CATSMNGIVNYNEQFF,TGTGCCACCAGCATGAACGGGATCGTTAACTACAATGAGCAGTTCTTC
TRBD2,TRBV4-1,TRBJ2-7,-,CASSQDSGGGYEQYF,TGCGCCAGCAGCCAAGATTCGGGAGGGGGCTACGAGCAGTACTTC
TRBD2,TRBV13,TRBJ2-1,-,CASSPIGLAGGLNEQFF,TGTGCCAGCAGCCCGATCGGACTAGCGGGAGGGCTAAATGAGCAGTTCTTC
TRBD1,TRBV7-6,TRBJ1-1,-,CASSLEASGTGGADTEAFF,TGTGCCAGCAGCTTAGAAGCTTCCGGGACAGGGGGCGCCGACACTGAAGCTTTCTTT
-,TRBV4-3,TRBJ2-7,-,CASSQDPYAESSYEQYF,TGCGCCAGCAGCCAAGATCCTTACGCGGAAAGCTCCTACGAGCAGTACTTC
TRBD1,TRBV19,TRBJ1-2,once,CASSNRGRGNGYTF,TGTGCCAGTAGTAACAGGGGGCGAGGAAATGGCTACACCTTC
TRBD1,TRBV28,TRBJ2-1,-,CASRAGQEDYNEQFF,TGTGCCAGCAGGGCGGGACAGGAAGACTACAATGAGCAGTTCTTC
-,TRBV7-9,TRBJ2-3,-,CASSGGGSDTQYF,TGTGCCAGCAGCGGGGGCGGGTCAGATACGCAGTATTTT
TRBD2,TRBV7-9,TRBJ2-3,-,CASSLIVGRPTDTQYF,TGTGCCAGCAGCTTAATCGTCGGGAGGCCCACAGATACGCAGTATTTT
-,TRBV6-5,TRBJ2-5,-,CASSFYRDGETQYF,TGTGCCAGCAGTTTCTACCGGGACGGAGAGACCCAGTACTTC
-,TRBV5-4,TRBJ1-1,few,CASSHLNTEAFF,TGTGCCAGCAGCCATTTGAACACTGAAGCTTTCTTT